The rows below give T cell receptor beta chains drawn from one sample of a study of graft-versus-host responses after intestinal transplantation. Clones were read by immunoSEQ multiplex PCR, and TCRdb kept only the in-frame ones, dropping some. The table records 90,000 to 120,000 clones, about 90% of them present only once. These TCRs are of unknown antigen specificity. Specimen: unstimulated CD4+ T cells sorted from spleen or lymph node cells, collected before intestinal transplant. The receptors come from a human donor who received an intestinal transplant. CDR3s include the opening cysteine and the closing phenylalanine or tryptophan. The D gene is left open where the match is weak. Some rows have no size entry. The others give once, few or many, or a class for an expanded clone.

J gene	V gene	D gene	clone size	CDR3 DNA	CDR3 protein
TRBJ1-6	TRBV6-1	.	.	TGTGCCAGCAGTCGTGAGAGCTCCTATAATTCACCCCTCCACTTT	CASSRESSYNSPLHF
TRBJ1-5	TRBV28	.	.	TGTGCCAGCAGTCCAATCACCTATCAGCCCCAGCATTTT	CASSPITYQPQHF
TRBJ1-4	TRBV7-9	.	.	TGTGCCAGCAGGGCAGGGGCGGCTGATGAAAAACTGTTTTTT	CASRAGAADEKLFF
TRBJ2-1	TRBV19	TRBD2	.	TGTGCCAGTAGTGATAGCGGGAGACCCAATGAGCAGTTCTTC	CASSDSGRPNEQFF
TRBJ1-5	TRBV4-1	TRBD1	.	TGCGCCAGCAGCCAAGACCCAGGGGGCATTCAGCCCCAGCATTTT	CASSQDPGGIQPQHF
TRBJ2-3	TRBV6-1	TRBD1	.	TGTGCCAGCAGTGAGTTGAGGGGGCGGACAGATACGCAGTATTTT	CASSELRGRTDTQYF
TRBJ2-1	TRBV5-1	.	.	TGCGCCAAAAAAAAAGGGGGCGGCGGGAGATCTCGCGATGAGCAGTTCTTC	CAKKKGGGGRSRDEQFF
TRBJ1-4	TRBV5-4	.	.	TGTGCCAGCAGCTTAAGGGGTTTGACTAATGAAAAACTGTTTTTT	CASSLRGLTNEKLFF
TRBJ2-3	TRBV28	TRBD2	.	TGTGCCAGCAGTCCCCAAGGACTAGCGGGATTAAAACAGAGCACAGATACGCAGTATTTT	CASSPQGLAGLKQSTDTQYF
TRBJ2-7	TRBV18	TRBD1	.	TGTGCCAGCTCACCAGACAGGGGCTTGAGCTCCTACGAGCAGTACTTC	CASSPDRGLSSYEQYF
TRBJ1-5	TRBV6-6	.	.	TGTGCCAGCAGTTACTCGATGTCAGGGAGTAATCAGCCCCAGCATTTT	CASSYSMSGSNQPQHF
TRBJ1-1	TRBV28	.	.	TGTGCCAGCAGTCCGCGCCCGACATGGAATGAAGCTTTCTTT	CASSPRPTWNEAFF
TRBJ1-5	TRBV18	TRBD1	.	TGTGCCAGCTCACCCAGGACAGGGGGCGGTCAGCCCCAGCATTTT	CASSPRTGGGQPQHF
TRBJ2-7	TRBV7-9	TRBD1	.	TGTGCCAGCAGCTTAGTGTTGGGACAGGGAGACGAGCAGTACTTC	CASSLVLGQGDEQYF
TRBJ2-7	TRBV7-6	.	.	TGTGCCAGCAGCCCTCAAGCGGCCCTCGAGCAGTACTTC	CASSPQAALEQYF
TRBJ2-1	TRBV10-3	TRBD1	few	TGTGCCATCAGTGAATCGATACTACAGGGGACCTACAATGAGCAGTTCTTC	CAISESILQGTYNEQFF
TRBJ2-2	TRBV7-9	TRBD2	.	TGTGCCAGCAGCTTTCGGGAGGGGCACACCGGGGAGCTGTTTTTT	CASSFREGHTGELFF
TRBJ2-1	TRBV9	TRBD1	.	TGTGCCAGCAGCGCAGACAGGGGGCTCGAGCAGTTCTTC	CASSADRGLEQFF
TRBJ2-1	TRBV19	.	.	TGTGCCAGTAGTCTCGGGGCTCCCTACAATGAGCAGTTCTTC	CASSLGAPYNEQFF
TRBJ2-5	TRBV5-4	TRBD2	.	TGTGCCAGCAGCTTGGCCCCGCGAGGGGTAGCGGGGGGCGGCGAGACCCAGTACTTC	CASSLAPRGVAGGGETQYF
TRBJ2-3	TRBV9	.	.	TGTGCCAGCAGCGCACGGACAGGCACAGATACGCAGTATTTT	CASSARTGTDTQYF
TRBJ2-4	TRBV11-3	.	.	TGTGCCAATACAGGTTTTGGCAAAAACATTCAGTACTTC	CANTGFGKNIQYF
TRBJ2-1	TRBV11-3	.	.	TGTGCCAGCAGCTTAGTAGCAGGGGATGAGCAGTTCTTC	CASSLVAGDEQFF
TRBJ2-7	TRBV30	TRBD2	.	TGTGCCTGGGACCCCAGCGGGGGTACTTACGAGCAGTACTTC	CAWDPSGGTYEQYF
TRBJ2-5	TRBV15	.	.	TGTGCCACAAGCAAAACAGGGTTCCAAGAGACCCAGTACTTC	CATSKTGFQETQYF
TRBJ2-3	TRBV13	TRBD2	.	TGTGCCAGCAGCAGGACTAGCGGGATGGGAGCAGATACGCAGTATTTT	CASSRTSGMGADTQYF
TRBJ2-3	TRBV27	TRBD2	.	TGTGCCAGCAGTTTATCGTATATGGCTAGCGGACACACAGATACGCAGTATTTT	CASSLSYMASGHTDTQYF
TRBJ1-4	TRBV19	.	few	TGTGCCAGTAGTATTATGGGGGCGGTTGAAAAACTGTTTTTT	CASSIMGAVEKLFF
TRBJ1-5	TRBV6-5	TRBD1	.	TGTGCCAGCAGTGACAGGGGGGATCAGCCCCAGCATTTT	CASSDRGDQPQHF
TRBJ2-5	TRBV28	TRBD2	.	TGTGCCAGCAGTTTGGGACTTAGCGGGAAGGAGACCCAGTACTTC	CASSLGLSGKETQYF
TRBJ1-6	TRBV2	.	few	TGTGCCAGCACAGGGAGAAGTTCACCCCTCCACTTT	CASTGRSSPLHF
TRBJ2-3	TRBV7-6	TRBD1	once	TGTGCCAGCAGCTCCGCCAGGGGGCAAGATACGCAGTATTTT	CASSSARGQDTQYF
TRBJ2-3	TRBV25-1	TRBD1	.	TGTGCCACGGGACAGGGAACGTGGACAGATACGCAGTATTTT	CATGQGTWTDTQYF
TRBJ1-4	TRBV7-9	.	.	TGTGCCAGCAGCTCCGACAGCTTCAATGAAAAACTGTTTTTT	CASSSDSFNEKLFF
TRBJ1-5	TRBV19	TRBD1	once	TGTGCCAGTAGCCCCCCCGGGACAGGGGTGTTTGGCAATCAGCCCCAGCATTTT	CASSPPGTGVFGNQPQHF
TRBJ1-1	TRBV7-3	TRBD1	.	TGTGCCAGCAGCGCGGGGACAGGGGGCACTGAAGCTTTCTTT	CASSAGTGGTEAFF
TRBJ1-4	TRBV28	.	.	TGTGCCAGCACCCGGTGGCCCGACCCGAGGGTGTTTTTT	CASTRWPDPRVFF
TRBJ1-5	TRBV18	.	once	TGTGCCAGCTCACCATACGAGGGGAATCAGCCCCAGCATTTT	CASSPYEGNQPQHF
TRBJ2-1	TRBV9	TRBD2	.	TGTGCCAGCAGCGTAGGTTCTAGCGGGACGACCTACAATGAGCAGTTCTTC	CASSVGSSGTTYNEQFF
TRBJ2-7	TRBV6-1	.	.	TGTGCCAGCAAAGTAGACCTCTACGAGCAGTACTTC	CASKVDLYEQYF
TRBJ2-2	TRBV2	.	.	TGTGCCAGCAGTGAGCAGGGTACGGAGACCGGGGAGCTGTTTTTT	CASSEQGTETGELFF
TRBJ2-7	TRBV5-4	.	.	TGTGCCAGCAGCTTCCCGGGCACTAGAGGCGAGCAGTACTTC	CASSFPGTRGEQYF
TRBJ2-7	TRBV6-1	.	.	TGTGCCAGTTGTATAACGGGAGCCTTATCCTACGAGCAGTACTTC	CASCITGALSYEQYF
TRBJ2-5	TRBV30	TRBD1	.	TGTGCCTGGACCACCCCGGACAGGAAAGAGACCCAGTACTTC	CAWTTPDRKETQYF
TRBJ1-2	TRBV6-1	.	.	TGTGCCAGCAGAAAACAGGATTTGAACTATGGCTACACCTTC	CASRKQDLNYGYTF
TRBJ2-5	TRBV5-1	.	.	TGCGCCAGCAGCTTGGCAAGGCAAGAGACCCAGTACTTC	CASSLARQETQYF
TRBJ2-3	TRBV19	TRBD2	.	TGTGCCAGTAGTATAGGCGGGGGGGCAGATACGCAGTATTTT	CASSIGGGADTQYF
TRBJ1-2	TRBV6-5	.	.	TGTGCCAGCAGTTACGGCAGGAACTATGGCTACACCTTC	CASSYGRNYGYTF
TRBJ2-1	TRBV29-1	TRBD1	.	TGCAGCGCTTGGGACAGGAACTCCTACAATGAGCAGTTCTTC	CSAWDRNSYNEQFF
TRBJ2-3	TRBV5-1	TRBD2	.	TGCGCCAGCAGCCTCTGGACTAGCGCAACCACAGATACGCAGTATTTT	CASSLWTSATTDTQYF
TRBJ2-7	TRBV5-1	TRBD1	once	TGCGCCAGCAGCTCGGACAGGACCTACGAGCAGTACTTC	CASSSDRTYEQYF
TRBJ2-7	TRBV6-5	.	.	TGTGCCAGCAGTTCACAGGGACTGACGAGCTCCTACGAGCAGTACTTC	CASSSQGLTSSYEQYF